These T cell receptor beta chains were read from a single sample in a study of blood T cell repertoires in COVID-19. Clones were sequenced by immunoSEQ multiplex PCR, and TCRdb holds only the in-frame ones, with some missing. Here the sample spans some 260,000 clones, about 89% being singletons. The specimen sequenced was PBMCs or T cells enriched from blood (not recorded which). The receptors were gathered from a middle-aged man who had recovered from COVID-19. CDR3s include the opening cysteine and the closing phenylalanine or tryptophan. Each record gives: J gene, CDR3 length, D gene, V gene, clone size, CDR3 protein, CDR3 DNA. A D gene is named only where the DNA matches it firmly. A clone size is listed for some rows: how often the clone was seen (once, few, many), or a class if it is expanded.

J: TRBJ2-7; length: 13; D: -; V: TRBV29-1; size: -; CDR3: CSVVGLNSYEQYF; DNA: TGCAGCGTAGTTGGGCTTAACTCCTACGAGCAGTACTTC
J: TRBJ2-7; length: 14; D: -; V: TRBV19; size: once; CDR3: CASSMGRATYEQYF; DNA: TGTGCCAGTAGTATGGGCAGGGCAACCTACGAGCAGTACTTC
J: TRBJ2-3; length: 16; D: -; V: TRBV10-3; size: -; CDR3: CATRTGVSGRSDTQYF; DNA: TGTGCCACACGGACCGGGGTGTCGGGTCGTTCGGATACGCAGTATTTT
J: TRBJ2-7; length: 14; D: TRBD2; V: TRBV5-6; size: -; CDR3: CASSFSGSPYEQYF; DNA: TGTGCCAGCAGCTTCAGCGGGAGCCCCTACGAGCAGTACTTC
J: TRBJ2-5; length: 14; D: TRBD1; V: TRBV7-8; size: -; CDR3: CASSSGTVQETQYF; DNA: TGTGCCAGCAGCTCAGGGACAGTTCAAGAGACCCAGTACTTC
J: TRBJ2-1; length: 16; D: TRBD2; V: TRBV6-6; size: once; CDR3: CASSYSKLAAYNEQFF; DNA: TGTGCCAGCAGTTACTCGAAACTAGCGGCGTACAATGAGCAGTTCTTC
J: TRBJ1-2; length: 15; D: TRBD1; V: TRBV18; size: -; CDR3: CASSLEGQGVGGYTF; DNA: TGTGCCAGCTCACTTGAAGGGCAGGGGGTCGGTGGCTACACCTTC
J: TRBJ2-5; length: 14; D: -; V: TRBV7-7; size: -; CDR3: CASSLALSQETQYF; DNA: TGTGCCAGCAGCTTAGCCTTATCCCAAGAGACCCAGTACTTC
J: TRBJ1-6; length: 14; D: -; V: TRBV10-3; size: -; CDR3: CAISQAQKNSPLHF; DNA: TGTGCCATCAGTCAAGCACAGAAAAATTCACCCCTCCACTTT
J: TRBJ2-2; length: 16; D: -; V: TRBV7-9; size: -; CDR3: CASTESGTHNTGELFF; DNA: TGTGCCAGCACCGAATCCGGGACACATAACACCGGGGAGCTGTTTTTT
J: TRBJ2-7; length: 16; D: -; V: TRBV6-5; size: -; CDR3: CASSYSRWTASYEQYF; DNA: TGTGCCAGCAGTTACAGCCGCTGGACAGCATCCTACGAGCAGTACTTC
J: TRBJ1-4; length: 16; D: -; V: TRBV3-1/TRBV3-2; size: -; CDR3: CASSRGSRNINEKLFF; DNA: TGTGCCAGCAGCCGGGGCAGTCGAAACATTAATGAAAAACTGTTTTTT
J: TRBJ2-5; length: 16; D: -; V: TRBV7-8; size: -; CDR3: CASSPISGGLVETQYF; DNA: TGTGCCAGCAGCCCTATCTCAGGGGGGCTGGTAGAGACCCAGTACTTC
J: TRBJ2-3; length: 15; D: TRBD1; V: TRBV5-1; size: once; CDR3: CASSSDRGGADTQYF; DNA: TGCGCCAGCAGCTCTGACAGGGGCGGCGCAGATACGCAGTATTTT
J: TRBJ1-2; length: 15; D: -; V: TRBV27; size: -; CDR3: CASSLTGSPNYGYTF; DNA: TGTGCCAGCAGTCTTACAGGGAGTCCTAACTATGGCTACACCTTC
J: TRBJ2-5; length: 15; D: TRBD1; V: TRBV14; size: -; CDR3: CASSLQTGDITTQYF; DNA: TGTGCCAGCAGCCTACAGACAGGGGACATTACGACCCAGTACTTC
J: TRBJ1-1; length: 16; D: -; V: TRBV11-2; size: -; CDR3: CASSLTRTRINTEAFF; DNA: TGTGCCAGCAGCTTGACCCGAACGAGGATTAACACTGAAGCTTTCTTT
J: TRBJ1-5; length: 15; D: -; V: TRBV9; size: -; CDR3: CASSGPGHINQPQHF; DNA: TGTGCCAGCAGTGGGCCGGGACACATAAATCAGCCCCAGCATTTT
J: TRBJ2-1; length: 15; D: TRBD1; V: TRBV9; size: -; CDR3: CASSVDSGQSNEQFF; DNA: TGTGCCAGCAGCGTAGACTCGGGACAGAGCAATGAGCAGTTCTTC
J: TRBJ2-3; length: 16; D: TRBD2; V: TRBV3-1/TRBV3-2; size: -; CDR3: CASSQLAGGVQDTQYF; DNA: TGTGCCAGCAGCCAACTAGCGGGAGGGGTACAAGATACGCAGTATTTT
J: TRBJ2-7; length: 13; D: -; V: TRBV5-4; size: many; CDR3: CASSLYRAYEQYF; DNA: TGTGCCAGCAGCTTGTACAGGGCCTACGAGCAGTACTTC
J: TRBJ1-5; length: 15; D: TRBD1; V: TRBV7-2; size: -; CDR3: CASSSRQGGDQPQHF; DNA: TGTGCCAGCAGTTCGAGACAGGGGGGAGATCAGCCCCAGCATTTT
J: TRBJ2-2; length: 14; D: TRBD1; V: TRBV6-5; size: -; CDR3: CASRRTGDNGELFF; DNA: TGTGCCAGCAGAAGGACAGGGGATAATGGGGAGCTGTTTTTT
J: TRBJ2-7; length: 13; D: -; V: TRBV19; size: -; CDR3: CASSIASVHEQYF; DNA: TGTGCCAGTAGTATAGCTTCGGTCCACGAGCAGTACTTC
J: TRBJ1-5; length: 21; D: -; V: TRBV5-1; size: -; CDR3: CASSLTPASTSGLGVDRSQHF; DNA: TGCGCCAGCAGCTTGACCCCGGCCTCTACCTCGGGGTTGGGCGTTGATCGGTCCCAGCATTTT
J: TRBJ1-1; length: 15; D: -; V: TRBV5-1; size: -; CDR3: CASTSNRFWDTEAFF; DNA: TGCGCCAGCACATCGAACAGGTTTTGGGACACTGAAGCTTTCTTT
J: TRBJ2-1; length: 16; D: TRBD2; V: TRBV12-5; size: -; CDR3: CASGSIAGGPYNEQFF; DNA: TGTGCTAGTGGTTCGATAGCGGGGGGCCCATACAATGAGCAGTTCTTC
J: TRBJ1-1; length: 12; D: -; V: TRBV12-3/TRBV12-4; size: -; CDR3: CASSARVREAFF; DNA: TGTGCCAGCAGCGCCCGGGTTCGGGAGGCTTTCTTT
J: TRBJ2-5; length: 16; D: TRBD2; V: TRBV28; size: -; CDR3: CASRPWTSGSQETQYF; DNA: TGTGCCAGCAGACCCTGGACTAGCGGGAGCCAAGAGACCCAGTACTTC